The 16 T cell receptor beta chains below were found in one sample sequenced in a study of T cells after yellow fever vaccination. TCRdb ran MiXCR on the 5' RACE reads and lists one entry per CDR3 protein. The table has about 260,000 distinct CDR3 sequences, about 5.2% seen once. The sample consisted of CD4+ T cells sorted from PBMCs, taken on the day of the yellow fever booster vaccination. All receptors come from a man younger than 35 who received the YFV17D yellow fever vaccine.

In this sample, this clonotype turned up many times. V usage is TRBV12-3 or TRBV12-4 and J usage is TRBJ2-1, with D hard to call. The V end lost 3 bases, the J end lost 6 bases, and 3 bases lay between the germline ends. The CDR3 totals 11 residues. The CDR3: CASSFVNEQFF. In DNA, the CDR3 is TGTGCCAGCAGTTTTGTCAATGAGCAGTTCTTC.

The J gene is TRBJ2-1, the V gene TRBV20-1; the D is unclear. CDR3 length: 16 amino acids. V was pared by 0 bases and J by 0 bases, with 12 bases between. Germline CDR1 is DFQATT and CDR2 is SNEGSKA (reference sequence). CDR3: CSARDRGRSSYNEQFF. The CDR3 bases are TGCAGTGCTAGAGATCGAGGACGGAGCTCCTACAATGAGCAGTTCTTC.

The rearrangement links TRBV20-1 to TRBJ1-2, with TRBD1 matching 12 bases. Germline V gene sequence: CDR1 DFQATT, CDR2 SNEGSKA (reference sequence). The CDR3 consists of 15 residues. V trimming: 3 bases; J trimming: 7 bases; junction bases outside the gene matches: 9. CDR3 sequence: CSARNPGQGAGGYTF. For the CDR3, the DNA is TGCAGTGCTAGGAACCCGGGACAGGGGGCAGGTGGCTACACCTTC.

This clonotype has a count of ten or more. V is TRBV4-1 and J is TRBJ2-4, with 8 bases aligning to TRBD1. Germline loops: CDR1 MGHRA, CDR2 YSYEKL. The CDR3 runs 18 residues. V lost 4 bases and J lost 1; bases outside the gene matches: 12. DNA for the CDR3: TGCGCCAGCAGCCCCGGGGGACAGGTGGGGATGGCCAAAAACATTCAGTACTTC. Protein sequence: CASSPGGQVGMAKNIQYF.

V usage is TRBV5-1 and J usage is TRBJ2-7, with 12 bases matching TRBD1. J lost 7 bases, V lost 0 bases, and 5 bases had no gene match. This CDR3 has 15 residues. The germline V gene encodes CDR1 SGHRS and CDR2 YFSETQ. The CDR3 nucleotides read TGCGCCAGCAGCTTGGGGGGACAGGGGGCGAGAGAGCAGTACTTC. This sequence encodes CASSLGGQGAREQYF.

The chain has TRBV28 and TRBJ1-1; 8 bases fit TRBD1. Germline V gives CDR1 MDHEN, CDR2 SYDVKM. J lost 3 bases, V lost 5 bases, and 8 bases had no gene match. The CDR3 covers 15 residues. CDR3 amino acids: CASSGSGGRHTEAFF. CDR3 DNA: TGTGCCAGCAGTGGATCAGGGGGCCGGCACACTGAAGCTTTCTTT.

This clonotype came up many times. The chain employs TRBV7-2 and TRBJ2-7; D is unclear. Trimming removed 5 bases at V and 1 base at J, with 6 bases between. Germline assignment: CDR1 SGHTA and CDR2 FQGNSA. The CDR3 contains 12 residues. The CDR3 coding sequence is TGTGCCAGCAGCAGGAGTTCCTACGAGCAGTACTTC. It encodes CASSRSSYEQYF.

This clonotype occurred a few times. V usage is TRBV9 and J usage is TRBJ2-3, with D perhaps matching TRBD1 (5 bases). This CDR3 is 16 amino acids long. Germline values: CDR1 SGDLS, CDR2 YYNGEE. Trimming removed 0 bases from V and 1 base from J, with 12 bases in between. The CDR3 protein is CASSVAGRGGTDTQYF. The CDR3 nucleotides read TGTGCCAGCAGCGTAGCTGGAAGGGGTGGCACAGATACGCAGTATTTT.

The chain joins TRBV4-1 to TRBJ1-3; TRBD1 is a possible D gene (5 bases). V dropped 5 bases and J dropped 2 bases, with 13 bases sitting between them. Germline-derived CDR1 and CDR2 are MGHRA and YSYEKL. The CDR3 contains 15 residues. The DNA for the CDR3 is TGCGCCAGCAGCTTGGAGGGGAGTGCTGGAAACACCATATATTTT. Its translation: CASSLEGSAGNTIYF.

This clonotype was observed many times. The rearrangement uses TRBV5-1 and TRBJ2-7; 9 bases match TRBD1. J was trimmed by 4 bases and V by 4 bases; bases with no gene match: 6. Germline V gene data show CDR1 as SGHRS and CDR2 as YFSETQ. The length of the CDR3 is 14 residues. Here the CDR3 reads CASSGNRGHYEQYF. The DNA for the CDR3 is TGCGCCAGCAGCGGAAACAGGGGGCATTACGAGCAGTACTTC.

This sequence joins TRBV7-2 and TRBJ2-2; D not resolved. The V and J ends lost 3 bases and 4 bases respectively, with 6 bases between them. Germline CDR1 reads SGHTA; CDR2 reads FQGNSA. CDR3 size: 13 residues. The CDR3 spells CASSFGGTGELFF. The CDR3 DNA reads TGTGCCAGCAGCTTCGGTGGCACCGGGGAGCTGTTTTTT.

DNA of the CDR3: TGTGCCACCGCAAGGGAGACCCAGTACTTC. Protein sequence: CATARETQYF. The chain combines TRBV6-1 with TRBJ2-5; D is uncertain. Trimming left V 10 bases short and J 5 bases short, with 8 bases between. The CDR3 is made up of 10 amino acids. CDR1 is MNHNS and CDR2 is SASEGT in the germline V gene.

J is TRBJ2-5 and V is TRBV7-6; D ambiguous. Germline V gives CDR1 SGHVS, CDR2 FNYEAQ. Trimming pared 2 bases from V and 1 base from J, leaving 5 bases between. This CDR3 has 13 residues. CDR3 bases: TGTGCCAGCAGCTTACTGTTCCAAGAGACCCAGTACTTC. Protein product: CASSLLFQETQYF. The full variable domain, rest sourced from reference TRBV7-6 and TRBJ2-5, is GAGVSQSPRYKVTKRGQDVALRCDPISGHVSLYWYRQALGQGPEFLTYFNYEAQQDKSGLPNDRFSAERPEGSISTLTIQRTEQRDSAMYRCASSLLFQETQYFGPGTRLLVL.

This clonotype came up a few times. The V gene is TRBV7-6, the J gene TRBJ2-5, with 11 bases identical to TRBD2. Germline V lookup: CDR1 SGHVS, CDR2 FNYEAQ. CDR3 size: 16 residues. Trimming cost V 3 bases and J 1 base; bases outside gene matches: 4. The CDR3 region has the DNA TGTGCCAGCAGCTTTGGGACTAGCGGAGGCCAAGAGACCCAGTACTTC. Protein product: CASSFGTSGGQETQYF.

This clonotype showed up many times. The chain uses TRBV6-6 and TRBJ2-1; D possibly matches TRBD1 or TRBD2 (5 bases each). The germline V gene encodes CDR1 MNHNY and CDR2 SVGAGI (reference sequence). V lost 2 bases, J lost 0 bases, and 11 bases lay in between. The CDR3 contains 16 residues. The DNA for the CDR3 is TGTGCCAGCAGTTACCAAGCAGGGAGCTCCTACAATGAGCAGTTCTTC. This gives the protein CASSYQAGSSYNEQFF.

The V and J genes are TRBV4-2 and TRBJ1-2; 10 bases are shared with TRBD1. The CDR3 sequence is 15 residues long. Germline trimming cut 0 bases from V and 6 bases from J; bases unmatched to any gene: 4. CDR1 and CDR2 from the germline V gene are LGHNA and YNFKEQ. The CDR3 DNA is TGTGCCAGCAGCCAAGAGGGACAGGGGAGGGATGGCTACACCTTC. This encodes CASSQEGQGRDGYTF.